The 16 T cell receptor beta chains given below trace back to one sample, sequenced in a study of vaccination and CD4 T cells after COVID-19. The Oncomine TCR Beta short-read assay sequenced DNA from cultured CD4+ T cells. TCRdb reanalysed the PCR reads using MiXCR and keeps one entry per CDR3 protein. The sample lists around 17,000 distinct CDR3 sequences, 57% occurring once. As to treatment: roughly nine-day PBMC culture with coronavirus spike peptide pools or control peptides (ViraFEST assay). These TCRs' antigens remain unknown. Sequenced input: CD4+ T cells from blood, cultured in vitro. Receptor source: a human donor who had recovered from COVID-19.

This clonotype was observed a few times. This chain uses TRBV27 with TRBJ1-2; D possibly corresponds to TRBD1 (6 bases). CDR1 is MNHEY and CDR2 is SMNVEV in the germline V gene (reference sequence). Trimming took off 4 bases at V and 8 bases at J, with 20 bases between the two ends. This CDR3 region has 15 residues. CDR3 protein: CASSSPTTGSDGYTF. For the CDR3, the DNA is TGTGCCAGCAGTTCACCTACAACAGGGTCGGACGGCTACACCTTC.

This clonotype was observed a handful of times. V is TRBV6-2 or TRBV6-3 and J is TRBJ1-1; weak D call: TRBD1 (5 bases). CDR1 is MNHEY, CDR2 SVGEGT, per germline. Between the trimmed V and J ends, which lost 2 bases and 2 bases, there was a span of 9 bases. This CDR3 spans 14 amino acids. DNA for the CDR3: TGTGCCAGCAGTTACCTCACAGGTAACACTGAAGCTTTCTTT. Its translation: CASSYLTGNTEAFF.

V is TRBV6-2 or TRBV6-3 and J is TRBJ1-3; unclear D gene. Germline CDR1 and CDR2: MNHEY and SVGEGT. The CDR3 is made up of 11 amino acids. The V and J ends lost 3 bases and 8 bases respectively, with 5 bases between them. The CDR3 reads CASSYLYTIYF. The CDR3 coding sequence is TGTGCCAGCAGTTATCTCTACACCATATATTTT.

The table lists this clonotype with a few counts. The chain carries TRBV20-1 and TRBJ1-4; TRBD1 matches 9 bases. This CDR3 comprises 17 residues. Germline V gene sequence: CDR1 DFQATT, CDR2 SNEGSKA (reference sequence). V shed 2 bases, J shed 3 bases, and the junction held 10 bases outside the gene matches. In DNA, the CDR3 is TGCAGTGCTAGAACAGGGGGCGCGAAATCTCCTAATGAAAAACTGTTTTTT. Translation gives CSARTGGAKSPNEKLFF.

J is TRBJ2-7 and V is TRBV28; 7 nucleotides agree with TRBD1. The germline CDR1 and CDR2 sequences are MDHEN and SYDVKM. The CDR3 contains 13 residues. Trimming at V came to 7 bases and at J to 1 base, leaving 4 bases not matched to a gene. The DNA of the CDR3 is TGTGCCAGCAACGAACAGGGGTCCTACGAGCAGTACTTC. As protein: CASNEQGSYEQYF. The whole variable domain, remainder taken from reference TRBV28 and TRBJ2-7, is DVKVTQSSRYLVKRTGEKVFLECVQDMDHENMFWYRQDPGLGLRLIYFSYDVKMKEKGDIPEGYSVSREKKERFSLILESASTNQTSMYLCASNEQGSYEQYFGPGTRLTVT.

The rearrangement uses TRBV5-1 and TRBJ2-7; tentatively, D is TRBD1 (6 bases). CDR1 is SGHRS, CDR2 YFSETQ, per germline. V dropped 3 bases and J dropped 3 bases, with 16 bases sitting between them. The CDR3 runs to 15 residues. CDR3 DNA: TGCGCCAGCAGCTCGGATGGACAGACCTACTACGAGCAGTACTTC. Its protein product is CASSSDGQTYYEQYF.

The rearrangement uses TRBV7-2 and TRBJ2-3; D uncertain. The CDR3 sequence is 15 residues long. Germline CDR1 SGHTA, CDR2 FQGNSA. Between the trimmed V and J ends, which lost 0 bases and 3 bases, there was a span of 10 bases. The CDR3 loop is CASSLASFGTDTQYF. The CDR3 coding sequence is TGTGCCAGCAGCTTAGCGTCATTTGGGACAGATACGCAGTATTTT. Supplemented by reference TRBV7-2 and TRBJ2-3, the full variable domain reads GAGVSQSPSNKVTEKGKDVELRCDPISGHTALYWYRQSLGQGLEFLIYFQGNSAPDKSGLPSDRFSAERTGGSVSTLTIQRTQQEDSAVYLCASSLASFGTDTQYFGPGTRLTVL.

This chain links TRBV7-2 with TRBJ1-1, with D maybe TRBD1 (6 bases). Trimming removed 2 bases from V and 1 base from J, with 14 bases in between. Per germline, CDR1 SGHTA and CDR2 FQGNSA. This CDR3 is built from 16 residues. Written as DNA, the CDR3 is TGTGCCAGCAGCTTACCTGGGGGCTTCGGGAACACTGAAGCTTTCTTT. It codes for CASSLPGGFGNTEAFF.

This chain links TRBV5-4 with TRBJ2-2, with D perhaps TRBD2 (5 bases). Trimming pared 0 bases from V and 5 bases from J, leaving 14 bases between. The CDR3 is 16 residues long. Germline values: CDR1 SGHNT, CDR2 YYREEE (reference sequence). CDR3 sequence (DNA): TGTGCCAGCAGCTTGGGTCAGCGGCCGGATACCGGGGAGCTGTTTTTT. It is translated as CASSLGQRPDTGELFF.

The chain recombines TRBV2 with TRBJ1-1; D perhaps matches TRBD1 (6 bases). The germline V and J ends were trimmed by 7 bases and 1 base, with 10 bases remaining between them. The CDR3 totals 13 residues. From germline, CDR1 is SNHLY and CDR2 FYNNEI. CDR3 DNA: TGTGCCAGCATGGGACAAACGAACACTGAAGCTTTCTTT. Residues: CASMGQTNTEAFF.

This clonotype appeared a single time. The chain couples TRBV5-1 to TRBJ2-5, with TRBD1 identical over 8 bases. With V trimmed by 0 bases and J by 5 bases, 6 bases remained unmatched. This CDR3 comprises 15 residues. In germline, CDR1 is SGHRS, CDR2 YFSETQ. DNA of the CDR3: TGCGCCAGCAGCTTGGCTGGACAGGGAAGGGAGACCCAGTACTTC. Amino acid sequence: CASSLAGQGRETQYF.

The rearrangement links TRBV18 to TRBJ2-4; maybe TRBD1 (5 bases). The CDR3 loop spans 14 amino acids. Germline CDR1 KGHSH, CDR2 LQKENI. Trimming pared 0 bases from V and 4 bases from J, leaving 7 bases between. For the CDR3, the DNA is TGTGCCAGCTCACCACCGGGGCCAAAAAACATTCAGTACTTC. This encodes CASSPPGPKNIQYF. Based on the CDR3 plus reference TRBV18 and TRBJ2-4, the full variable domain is NAGVMQNPRHLVRRRGQEARLRCSPMKGHSHVYWYRQLPEEGLKFMVYLQKENIIDESGMPKERFSAEFPKEGPSILRIQQVVRGDSAAYFCASSPPGPKNIQYFGAGTRLSVL.

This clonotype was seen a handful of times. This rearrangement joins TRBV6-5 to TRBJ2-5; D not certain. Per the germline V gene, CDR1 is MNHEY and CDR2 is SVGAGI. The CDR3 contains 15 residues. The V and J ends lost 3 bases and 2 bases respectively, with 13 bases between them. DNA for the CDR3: TGTGCCAGCAGTTATTCCGGAGCCAGGCAAGAGACCCAGTACTTC. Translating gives CASSYSGARQETQYF.

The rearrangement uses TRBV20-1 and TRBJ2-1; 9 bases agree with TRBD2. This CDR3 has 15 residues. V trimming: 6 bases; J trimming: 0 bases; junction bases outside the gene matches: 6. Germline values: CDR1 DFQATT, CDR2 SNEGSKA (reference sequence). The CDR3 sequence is CSANSGSSSYNEQFF. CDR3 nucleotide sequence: TGCAGTGCCAATAGCGGGAGCAGCTCCTACAATGAGCAGTTCTTC.

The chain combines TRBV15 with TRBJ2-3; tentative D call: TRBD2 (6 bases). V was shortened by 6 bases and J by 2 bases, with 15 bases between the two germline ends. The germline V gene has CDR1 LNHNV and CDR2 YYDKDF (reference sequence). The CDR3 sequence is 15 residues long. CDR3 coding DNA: TGTGCCACCAGGGAGGGGTACAGATACACAGATACGCAGTATTTT. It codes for CATREGYRYTDTQYF.

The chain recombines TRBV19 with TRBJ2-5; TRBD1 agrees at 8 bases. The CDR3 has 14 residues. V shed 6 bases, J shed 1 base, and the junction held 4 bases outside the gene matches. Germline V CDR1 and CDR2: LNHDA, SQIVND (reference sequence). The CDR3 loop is CASRAGGVQETQYF. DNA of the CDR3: TGTGCCAGTAGGGCAGGGGGCGTCCAAGAGACCCAGTACTTC.